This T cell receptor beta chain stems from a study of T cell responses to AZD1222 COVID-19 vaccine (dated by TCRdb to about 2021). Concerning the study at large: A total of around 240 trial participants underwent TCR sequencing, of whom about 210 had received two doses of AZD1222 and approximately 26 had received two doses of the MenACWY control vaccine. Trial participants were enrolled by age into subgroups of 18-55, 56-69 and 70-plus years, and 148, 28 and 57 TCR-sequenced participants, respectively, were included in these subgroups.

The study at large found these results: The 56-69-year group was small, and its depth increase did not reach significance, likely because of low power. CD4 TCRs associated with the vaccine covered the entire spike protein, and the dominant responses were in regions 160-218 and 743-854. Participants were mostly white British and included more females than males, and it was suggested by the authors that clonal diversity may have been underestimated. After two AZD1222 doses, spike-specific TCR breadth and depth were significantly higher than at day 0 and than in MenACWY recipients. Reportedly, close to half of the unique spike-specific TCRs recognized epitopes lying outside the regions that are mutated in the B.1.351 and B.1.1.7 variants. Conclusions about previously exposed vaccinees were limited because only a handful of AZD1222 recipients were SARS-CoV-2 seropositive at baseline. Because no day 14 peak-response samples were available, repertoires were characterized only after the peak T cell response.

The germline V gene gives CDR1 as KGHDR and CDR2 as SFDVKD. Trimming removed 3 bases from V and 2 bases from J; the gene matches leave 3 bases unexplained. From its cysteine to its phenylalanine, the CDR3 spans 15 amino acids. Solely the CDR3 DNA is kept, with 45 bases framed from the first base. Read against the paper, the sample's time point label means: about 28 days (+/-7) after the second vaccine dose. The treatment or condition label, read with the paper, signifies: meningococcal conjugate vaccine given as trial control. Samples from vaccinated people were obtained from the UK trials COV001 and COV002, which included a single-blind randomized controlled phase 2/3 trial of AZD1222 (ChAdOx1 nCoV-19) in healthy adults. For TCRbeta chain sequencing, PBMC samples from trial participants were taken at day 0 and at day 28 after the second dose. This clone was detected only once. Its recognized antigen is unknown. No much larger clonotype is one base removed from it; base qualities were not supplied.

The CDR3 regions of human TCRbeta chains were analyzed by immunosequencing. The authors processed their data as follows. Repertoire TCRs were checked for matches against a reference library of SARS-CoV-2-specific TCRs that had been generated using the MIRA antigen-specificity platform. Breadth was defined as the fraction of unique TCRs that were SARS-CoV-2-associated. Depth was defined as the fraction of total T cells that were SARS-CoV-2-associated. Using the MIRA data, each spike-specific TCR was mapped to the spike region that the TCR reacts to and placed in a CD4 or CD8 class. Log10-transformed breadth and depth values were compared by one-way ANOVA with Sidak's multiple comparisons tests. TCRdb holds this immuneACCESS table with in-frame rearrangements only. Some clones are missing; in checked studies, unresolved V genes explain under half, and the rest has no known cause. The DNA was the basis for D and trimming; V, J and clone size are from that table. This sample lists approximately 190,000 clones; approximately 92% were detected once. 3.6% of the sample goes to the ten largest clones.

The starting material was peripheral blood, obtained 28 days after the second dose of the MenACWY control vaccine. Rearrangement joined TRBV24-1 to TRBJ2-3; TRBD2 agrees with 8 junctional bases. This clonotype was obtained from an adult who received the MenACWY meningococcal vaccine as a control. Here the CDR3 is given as CATSDAGGPTDTQYF. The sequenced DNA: TGTGCCACCAGTGATGCGGGAGGACCCACAGATACGCAGTATTTT.